The T cell receptor beta chain under discussion was sequenced for a study of blood T cell repertoires in COVID-19. Study at large: The cDNA or gDNA used as material had been derived from T cells, B-cell-depleted T cells, or PBMCs.

Germline CDR1 reads SGHRS; CDR2 reads YFSETQ. CDR3 length equals 14 residues. The V gene lost 2 bases and the J gene lost 1 base, with 10 bases spanning the gap. In the authors' workflow: It was from reference gene primer amplification that nucleated cell counts were estimated. The repertoire was sequenced with immunoSEQ multiplex PCR; TCRdb's copy has only in-frame clones and lacks some. V, J and clone size reflect that table, while D and trimming were determined from the DNA. This table has about 300,000 clones, just under 90% appearing once. The chain combines TRBV5-1 with TRBJ2-7; D is unclear. Source material: peripheral blood. The source is a woman aged 25-40 years with COVID-19, enrolled during active disease. CDR3 sequence reads: CASSLDTRSYEQYV. CDR3 coding DNA: TGCGCCAGCAGCTTAGACACCCGGTCCTACGAGCAGTACGTC.